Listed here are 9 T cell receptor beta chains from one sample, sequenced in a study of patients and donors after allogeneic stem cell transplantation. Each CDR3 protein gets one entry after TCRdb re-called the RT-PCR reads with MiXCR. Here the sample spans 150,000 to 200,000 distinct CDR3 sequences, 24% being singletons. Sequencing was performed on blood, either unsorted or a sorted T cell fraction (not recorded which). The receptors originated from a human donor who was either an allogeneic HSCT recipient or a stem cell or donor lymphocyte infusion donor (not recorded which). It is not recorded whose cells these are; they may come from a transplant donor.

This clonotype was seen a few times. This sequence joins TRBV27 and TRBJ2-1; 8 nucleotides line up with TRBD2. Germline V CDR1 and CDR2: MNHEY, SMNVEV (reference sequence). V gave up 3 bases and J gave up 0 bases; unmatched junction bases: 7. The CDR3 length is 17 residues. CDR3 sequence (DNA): TGTGCCAGCAGTTTGGAAGCGGGAGTGAGCTCCTACAATGAGCAGTTCTTC. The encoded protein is CASSLEAGVSSYNEQFF.

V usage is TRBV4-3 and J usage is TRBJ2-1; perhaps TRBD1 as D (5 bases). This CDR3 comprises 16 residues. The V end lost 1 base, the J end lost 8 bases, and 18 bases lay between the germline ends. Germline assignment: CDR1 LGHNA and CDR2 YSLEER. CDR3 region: CASSQAPTGQGDEQFF. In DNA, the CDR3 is TGCGCCAGCAGCCAAGCCCCCACAGGTCAGGGTGATGAGCAGTTCTTC.

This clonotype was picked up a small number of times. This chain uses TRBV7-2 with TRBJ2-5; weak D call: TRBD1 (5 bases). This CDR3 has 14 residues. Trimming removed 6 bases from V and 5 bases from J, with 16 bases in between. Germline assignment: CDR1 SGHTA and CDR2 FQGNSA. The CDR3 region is CASSFQGILETQYF. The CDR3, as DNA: TGTGCCAGCAGTTTTCAGGGAATTCTGGAGACCCAGTACTTC.

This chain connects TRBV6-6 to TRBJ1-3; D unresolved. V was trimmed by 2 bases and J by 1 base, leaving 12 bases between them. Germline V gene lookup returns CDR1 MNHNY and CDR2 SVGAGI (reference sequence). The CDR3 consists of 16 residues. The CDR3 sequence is CASSYLIEVSGNTIYF. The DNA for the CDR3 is TGTGCCAGCAGTTACCTGATTGAGGTGTCTGGAAACACCATATATTTT.

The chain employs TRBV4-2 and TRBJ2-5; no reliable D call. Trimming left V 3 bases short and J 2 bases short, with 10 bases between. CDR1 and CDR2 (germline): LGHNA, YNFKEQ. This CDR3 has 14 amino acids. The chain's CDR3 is CASSQKHLQETQYF. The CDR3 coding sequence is TGTGCCAGCAGCCAGAAACACCTACAAGAGACCCAGTACTTC.

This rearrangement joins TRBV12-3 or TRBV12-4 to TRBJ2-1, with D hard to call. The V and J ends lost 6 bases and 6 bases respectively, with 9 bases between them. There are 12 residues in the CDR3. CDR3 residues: CASSPTRNEQFF. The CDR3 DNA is TGTGCCAGCAGCCCAACACGCAATGAGCAGTTCTTC.

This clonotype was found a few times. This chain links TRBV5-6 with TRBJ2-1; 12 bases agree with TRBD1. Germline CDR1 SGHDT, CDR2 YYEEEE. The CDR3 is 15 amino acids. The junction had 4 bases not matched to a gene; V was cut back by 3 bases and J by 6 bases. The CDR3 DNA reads TGTGCCAGCAGCTCTGGGACAGGGGGCCTCAATGAGCAGTTCTTC. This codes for CASSSGTGGLNEQFF.

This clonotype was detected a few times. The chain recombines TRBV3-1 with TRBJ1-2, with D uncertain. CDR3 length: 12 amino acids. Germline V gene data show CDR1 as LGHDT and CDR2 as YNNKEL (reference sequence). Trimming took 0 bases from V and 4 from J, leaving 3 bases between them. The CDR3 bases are TGTGCCAGCAGCCAAGATCCCTATGGCTACACCTTC. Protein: CASSQDPYGYTF.

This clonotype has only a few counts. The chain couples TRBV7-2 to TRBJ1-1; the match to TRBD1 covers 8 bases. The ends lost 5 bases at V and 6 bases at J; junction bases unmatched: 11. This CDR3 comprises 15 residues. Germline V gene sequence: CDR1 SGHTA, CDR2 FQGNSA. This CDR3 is CASSRTRQGFAEAFF. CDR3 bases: TGTGCCAGCAGCCGGACTCGACAGGGGTTCGCTGAAGCTTTCTTT.